This section outlines one TCR beta chain sequence together with its context. A read error may account for a junction end that differs from germline. The entry originates in a study of OX40 agonist ivuxolimab in advanced cancers. Generated by immunoSEQ multiplex PCR, the TCRdb table keeps only in-frame clones and is missing some. The sample has around 38,000 clones; less than 85% are singletons. The CDR3 loop spans 12 amino acids. CDR1 LNHDA and CDR2 SQIVND come from the germline V gene (reference sequence). The specimen comprised CD4+ or CD8+ T cells sorted from blood, sampled in a trial of the OX40 agonist ivuxolimab. The clonotype originates from an adult with an advanced solid tumor such as melanoma, head and neck, liver or kidney cancer. The chain is built from TRBV19 and TRBJ1-2; D gene ambiguous. As DNA, the CDR3 is TGTGCCAGTAGGATAGGCGACTATGGCTACACCTTC. Its protein product is CASRIGDYGYTF.